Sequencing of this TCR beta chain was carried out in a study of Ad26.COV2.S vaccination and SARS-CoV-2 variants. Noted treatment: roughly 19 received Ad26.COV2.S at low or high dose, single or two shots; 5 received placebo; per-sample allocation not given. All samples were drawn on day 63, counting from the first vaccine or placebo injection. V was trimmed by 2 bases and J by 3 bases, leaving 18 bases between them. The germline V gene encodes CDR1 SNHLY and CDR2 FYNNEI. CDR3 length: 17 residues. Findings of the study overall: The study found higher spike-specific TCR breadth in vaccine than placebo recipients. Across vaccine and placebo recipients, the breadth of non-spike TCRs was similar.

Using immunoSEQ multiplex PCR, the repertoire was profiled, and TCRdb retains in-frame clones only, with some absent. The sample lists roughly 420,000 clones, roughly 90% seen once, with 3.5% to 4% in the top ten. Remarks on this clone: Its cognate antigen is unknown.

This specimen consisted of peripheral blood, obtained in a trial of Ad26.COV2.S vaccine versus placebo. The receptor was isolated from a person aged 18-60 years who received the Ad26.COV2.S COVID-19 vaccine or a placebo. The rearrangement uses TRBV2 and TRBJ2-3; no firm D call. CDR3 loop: CASSENPRVEWTDTQYF. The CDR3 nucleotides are TGTGCCAGCAGTGAAAACCCCCGGGTAGAGTGGACAGATACGCAGTATTTT.